This is a list of T cell receptor beta chains from one sample in a study of identical twins. TCRdb recomputed calls from the 5' RACE reads with MiXCR, one row per CDR3 protein. The table lists hundreds of thousands of distinct CDR3 sequences, about 7.1% of them singletons. These sequences were also reported in another study, on yellow fever vaccine responses in identical twins.

The sample comprised PBMCs. The receptors were sampled from a young woman in good health. Both conserved end residues are part of each CDR3. A D gene is named only where the DNA matches it firmly. The listing skips clone size in some rows; elsewhere it reads once, few, many or a size class.

TGTGCTAGTGGTCCTTCAGGGGGTAACATTCAGTACTTC,CASGPSGGNIQYF,TRBV12-5,few,TRBD1,TRBJ2-4
TGTGCCAGCAGTTACTCTCAGGGGCCCACCTACGAGCAGTACTTC,CASSYSQGPTYEQYF,TRBV6-5,-,-,TRBJ2-7
TGCAGCGTTGAAGGGGGGCATAGCTATGGCTACACCTTC,CSVEGGHSYGYTF,TRBV29-1,many,-,TRBJ1-2
TGCGCCAGCAGCCAAGGGACTAGTCGTTTGATTAAGTTCTTC,CASSQGTSRLIKFF,TRBV5-1,-,TRBD2,TRBJ2-1
TGTGCCAGTAAACAGGAGGAGCATGGCTACACCTTC,CASKQEEHGYTF,TRBV2,few,-,TRBJ1-2
TGTGCCAGCAGTCAGCAGTACAATGAGCAGTTCTTC,CASSQQYNEQFF,TRBV12-3/TRBV12-4,-,-,TRBJ2-1
TGTGCCAGCAGCCAAGGCGGGAGGGCCAGAACAGATACGCAGTATTTT,CASSQGGRARTDTQYF,TRBV3-1,few,TRBD2,TRBJ2-3
TGCGCCAGCAGCTTCCCGGGCGATCTAGAGACCCAGTACTTC,CASSFPGDLETQYF,TRBV5-1,-,-,TRBJ2-5
TGCGCCAGCAGCCAAGTTCGGGGGACTAATGAAAAACTGTTTTTT,CASSQVRGTNEKLFF,TRBV4-1,many,-,TRBJ1-4
TGCAGTGGGGGGGGCAGGGGCAATCAGCCCCAGCATTTT,CSGGGRGNQPQHF,TRBV20-1,-,-,TRBJ1-5
TGTGCCAGCAGCTCCGGACTAGCCGAAGAGACCCAGTACTTC,CASSSGLAEETQYF,TRBV7-3,many,TRBD2,TRBJ2-5
TGTGCCACCTCAGGAGGTGTTGAGCAGTTCTTC,CATSGGVEQFF,TRBV15,many,-,TRBJ2-1
TGTGCCAGCAGTTCTACTGGGCCCCAGCATTTT,CASSSTGPQHF,TRBV12-3/TRBV12-4,many,-,TRBJ1-5
TGTGCCAGTAGTAAGGTGGCCTTGATCAATGAGCAGTTCTTC,CASSKVALINEQFF,TRBV19,few,-,TRBJ2-1
TGCGCCAGCAGTGAGTCGCTAGCGGAGGCCTACGAGCAGTACTTC,CASSESLAEAYEQYF,TRBV10-2,few,TRBD2,TRBJ2-7
TGCGCCAGCAGAGAAAAACAGGGGGCCAACACTGAAGCTTTCTTT,CASREKQGANTEAFF,TRBV5-1,many,TRBD1,TRBJ1-1
TGTGCCAGCCAAAGGGAACTTTATGGCTACACCTTC,CASQRELYGYTF,TRBV6-6,-,-,TRBJ1-2
TGCGCCAGCAGTGAGGGACAGGGGACTGCCCAAGAGACCCAGTACTTC,CASSEGQGTAQETQYF,TRBV10-1,many,TRBD1,TRBJ2-5
TGCAGTGCTAGAGGGGTCCGAGTTCGAGAGACCCAGTACTTC,CSARGVRVRETQYF,TRBV20-1,-,-,TRBJ2-5
TGTGCCAGCAGGCTGGCGGGACAGGGCTCCGAGCAGTACTTC,CASRLAGQGSEQYF,TRBV25-1,few,TRBD1,TRBJ2-7
TGTGCCAGCAGTTACTCAACAGGGGGCACCAATCAGCCCCAGCATTTT,CASSYSTGGTNQPQHF,TRBV6-2/TRBV6-3,few,TRBD1,TRBJ1-5
TGTGCCAGCAGTTTCGGGGGACAGGCGAACACTGAAGCTTTCTTT,CASSFGGQANTEAFF,TRBV12-3/TRBV12-4,-,TRBD1,TRBJ1-1
TGCAGTGCTGGGGAAAGCGCAGATACGCAGTATTTT,CSAGESADTQYF,TRBV20-1,few,-,TRBJ2-3
TGTGCCAGCAGCTTAGGATTCAGGGACGGTGTTGATACGCAGTATTTT,CASSLGFRDGVDTQYF,TRBV7-2,few,-,TRBJ2-3
TGCAGCGTCCAGGACAGGTTGAACACTGAAGCTTTCTTT,CSVQDRLNTEAFF,TRBV29-1,-,TRBD1,TRBJ1-1
TGTGCCAGCGGAGGGGGCGGCGGGGGTAGCACAGATACGCAGTATTTT,CASGGGGGGSTDTQYF,TRBV12-3/TRBV12-4,few,-,TRBJ2-3
TGTGCCAGCAGCTTGCGGCAGGGGAATAATGAAAAACTGTTTTTT,CASSLRQGNNEKLFF,TRBV5-6,-,-,TRBJ1-4
TGCAGTGCTAGAGGCAGGATCTCTGGGGCCAACGTCCTGACTTTC,CSARGRISGANVLTF,TRBV20-1,-,-,TRBJ2-6
TGCGCCAGCAGCTTGTCGGGACAAACAACAGGGATGGAGACCCAGTACTTC,CASSLSGQTTGMETQYF,TRBV5-1,-,-,TRBJ2-5
TGTGCCAGCAGCCCAGGCAGCGGACTCTACAATGAGCAGTTCTTC,CASSPGSGLYNEQFF,TRBV3-1,-,-,TRBJ2-1
TGTGCCAGCGCTGCTCGAACAGGGGGCGTTGGAAACACCATATATTTT,CASAARTGGVGNTIYF,TRBV12-3/TRBV12-4,few,TRBD1,TRBJ1-3
TGTGCCAGCAGCGGAGACTCGGGAAACATTCAGTACTTC,CASSGDSGNIQYF,TRBV21-1,few,-,TRBJ2-4
TGTGCCAGCAGCTCCACAGTGTGGGACATTCAGTACTTC,CASSSTVWDIQYF,TRBV7-6,few,-,TRBJ2-4
TGTGCCATCAGTGAGACGGGACTCGAGGGTCTCTTT,CAISETGLEGLF,TRBV10-3,-,-,TRBJ1-6
TGTGCCAGCGGAAGTCAGGGGACGAGGATGAACACTGAAGCTTTCTTT,CASGSQGTRMNTEAFF,TRBV2,few,-,TRBJ1-1
TGTGCCAGCAGCACGACTAGCGGGGGGGCCTTGAATGAGCAGTTCTTC,CASSTTSGGALNEQFF,TRBV7-2,-,TRBD2,TRBJ2-1
TGTGCCACCAGTGATTTCCCTAGTAGTGGTGGCACAGATACGCAGTATTTT,CATSDFPSSGGTDTQYF,TRBV24-1,few,-,TRBJ2-3
TGCGCCACAAAGGACGGTCAAGCTAGCACAGATACGCAGTATTTT,CATKDGQASTDTQYF,TRBV5-1,few,-,TRBJ2-3
TGTGCCAGCAGCTTATCTAGCGGGGGGGCGTGGCAAGAGACCCAGTACTTC,CASSLSSGGAWQETQYF,TRBV7-2,few,TRBD2,TRBJ2-5
TGCGCCAGCAGCTTGGCTACTAGCGGGAACTACAATGAGCAGTTCTTC,CASSLATSGNYNEQFF,TRBV5-1,few,TRBD2,TRBJ2-1
TGTGCCAGCAGCTTGAAGGGTCAGAAGAGGCAGTTCTTC,CASSLKGQKRQFF,TRBV5-6,many,-,TRBJ2-1
TGTGCCAGCAGAAACGAACCGGGACTAGCGGGAGCTGGCTCCTACGAGCAGTACTTC,CASRNEPGLAGAGSYEQYF,TRBV3-1,many,TRBD2,TRBJ2-7
TGTGCCAGCAGTTACTCGACTAGCGGGGGGCCAACGGGCGGGGAGCTGTTTTTT,CASSYSTSGGPTGGELFF,TRBV6-5,few,TRBD2,TRBJ2-2
TGTGCCAGCAGTTTAGGGCGGGGGCAGCAGTTCTTC,CASSLGRGQQFF,TRBV12-3/TRBV12-4,many,-,TRBJ2-1
TGCGCCAGCAGCTTCAGCCAGGCAAAACAGGAAGCTTTCTTT,CASSFSQAKQEAFF,TRBV5-1,many,-,TRBJ1-1
TGCGCCAGCAGCTTCCAAGACAGGGAGCCCTACGAGCAGTACTTC,CASSFQDREPYEQYF,TRBV5-1,few,TRBD1,TRBJ2-7
TGTGCCAGCAGCCCTGGACGGAACACCGGGGAGCTGTTTTTT,CASSPGRNTGELFF,TRBV27,many,-,TRBJ2-2
TGTGCCAGCTGGGGACCGGGACAAGGAACCTACGAGCAGTACTTC,CASWGPGQGTYEQYF,TRBV25-1,few,-,TRBJ2-7
TGTGCCAGCAGTGAGTCTTGGAGCTCCTACAATGAGCAGTTCTTC,CASSESWSSYNEQFF,TRBV6-1,many,-,TRBJ2-1
TGTGCCAGCAGACCAAGACAACTCTATGGCTACACCTTC,CASRPRQLYGYTF,TRBV12-3/TRBV12-4,many,-,TRBJ1-2
TGCGCCAGCAGCCAGAGTACCGGGATCTCCTACAATGAGCAGTTCTTC,CASSQSTGISYNEQFF,TRBV4-1,many,-,TRBJ2-1
TGTGCCAGCAGCTTAGCGTTAGCTTACGAGCAGTTCTTC,CASSLALAYEQFF,TRBV7-2,-,-,TRBJ2-1
TGTGCCAGCAGCCAAAGGCTAGCGGGAGGTGGCACCGGGGAGCTGTTTTTT,CASSQRLAGGGTGELFF,TRBV14,many,TRBD2,TRBJ2-2
TGTGCCAGCAGCTTAGGCGAGAATTCGGGCTACACCTTC,CASSLGENSGYTF,TRBV11-2,many,-,TRBJ1-2
TGCGCCAGCAGCTTGGTGAGTTCTGATGAGCAGTTCTTC,CASSLVSSDEQFF,TRBV5-1,-,-,TRBJ2-1
TGTGCCAGCAGCCAAGGGACTGGCTACACCTTC,CASSQGTGYTF,TRBV3-1,many,-,TRBJ1-2
TGTGCCAGCAGCTTAGGTAGCGACCGCGAGCAGTACTTC,CASSLGSDREQYF,TRBV7-9,-,-,TRBJ2-7